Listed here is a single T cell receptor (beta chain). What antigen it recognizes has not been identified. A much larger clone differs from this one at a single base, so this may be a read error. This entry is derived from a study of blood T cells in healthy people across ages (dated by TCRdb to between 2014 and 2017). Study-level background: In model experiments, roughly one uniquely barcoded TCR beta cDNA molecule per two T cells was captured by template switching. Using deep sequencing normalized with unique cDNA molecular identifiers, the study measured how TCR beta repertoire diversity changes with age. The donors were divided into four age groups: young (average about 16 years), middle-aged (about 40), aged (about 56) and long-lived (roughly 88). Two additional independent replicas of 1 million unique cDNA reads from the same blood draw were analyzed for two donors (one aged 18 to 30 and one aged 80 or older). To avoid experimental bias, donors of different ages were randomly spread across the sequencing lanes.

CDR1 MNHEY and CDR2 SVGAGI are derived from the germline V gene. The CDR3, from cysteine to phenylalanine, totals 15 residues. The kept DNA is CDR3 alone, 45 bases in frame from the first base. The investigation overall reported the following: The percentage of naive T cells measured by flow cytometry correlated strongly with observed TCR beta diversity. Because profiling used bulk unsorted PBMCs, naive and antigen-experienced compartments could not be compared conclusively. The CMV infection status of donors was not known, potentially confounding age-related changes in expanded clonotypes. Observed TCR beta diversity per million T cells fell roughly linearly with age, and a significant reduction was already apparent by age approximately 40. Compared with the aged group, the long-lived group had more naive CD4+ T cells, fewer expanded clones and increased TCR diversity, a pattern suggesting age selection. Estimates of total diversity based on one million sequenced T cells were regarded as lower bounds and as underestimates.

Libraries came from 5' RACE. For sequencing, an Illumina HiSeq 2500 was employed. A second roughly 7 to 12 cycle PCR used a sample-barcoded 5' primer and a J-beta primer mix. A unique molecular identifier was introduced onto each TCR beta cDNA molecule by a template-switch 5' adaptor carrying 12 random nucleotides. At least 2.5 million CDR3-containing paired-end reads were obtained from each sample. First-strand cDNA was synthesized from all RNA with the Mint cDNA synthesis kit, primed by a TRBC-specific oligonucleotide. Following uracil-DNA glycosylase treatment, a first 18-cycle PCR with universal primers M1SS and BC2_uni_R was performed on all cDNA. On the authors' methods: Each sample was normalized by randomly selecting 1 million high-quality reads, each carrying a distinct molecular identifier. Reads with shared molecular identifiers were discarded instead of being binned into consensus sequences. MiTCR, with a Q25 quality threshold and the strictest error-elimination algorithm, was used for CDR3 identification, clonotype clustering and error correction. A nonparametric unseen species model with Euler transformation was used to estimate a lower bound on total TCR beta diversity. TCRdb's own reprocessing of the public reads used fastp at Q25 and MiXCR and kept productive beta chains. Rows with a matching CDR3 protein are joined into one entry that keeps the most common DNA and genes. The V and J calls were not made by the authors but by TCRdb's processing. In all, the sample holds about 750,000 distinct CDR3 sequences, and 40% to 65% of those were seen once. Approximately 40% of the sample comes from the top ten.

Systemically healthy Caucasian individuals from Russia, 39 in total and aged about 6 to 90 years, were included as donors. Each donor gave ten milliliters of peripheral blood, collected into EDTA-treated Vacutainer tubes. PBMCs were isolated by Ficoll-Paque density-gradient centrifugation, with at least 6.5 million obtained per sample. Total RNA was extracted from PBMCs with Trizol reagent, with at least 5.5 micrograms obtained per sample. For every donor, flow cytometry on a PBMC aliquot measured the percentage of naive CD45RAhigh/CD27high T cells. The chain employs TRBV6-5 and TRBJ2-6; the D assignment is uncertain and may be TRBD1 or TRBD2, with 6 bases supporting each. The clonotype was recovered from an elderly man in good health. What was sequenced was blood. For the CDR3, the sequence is CASSPGGAGADVLTF. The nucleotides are TGTGCCAGCAGTCCCGGGGGCGCTGGGGCCGACGTCCTGACTTTC.